The 20 T cell receptor beta chains below all came from one sample that was sequenced in a study of vaccination effects on CD4 cells after COVID-19. Libraries were prepared by immunoSEQ multiplex PCR; TCRdb keeps only in-frame clonotypes and omits some of them. The sample consists of tens of thousands of clones, 50% to 70% of them appearing once. Upon completion of around eleven days in culture, CD4+ T cells were isolated. Their target antigens are unknown. Source: CD4+ T cells from PBMCs cultured without peptide, taken before COVID-19 vaccination. The receptors come from a human donor who received a COVID-19 vaccine.

V gene TRBV5-5 combines with J gene TRBJ2-3, with D maybe TRBD2 (6 bases). V lost 0 bases to trimming and J lost 0 bases, with 14 bases between them. The germline V gene encodes CDR1 SGHKS and CDR2 YYEKEE (reference sequence). The CDR3 is 17 residues long. The chain's CDR3 is CASSLGRGLASTDTQYF. CDR3 sequence (DNA): TGTGCCAGCAGCTTGGGTAGGGGACTTGCTAGCACAGATACGCAGTATTTT.

This clone was recorded a few times. The chain carries TRBV18 and TRBJ2-1; 9 bases are shared with TRBD1. Germline CDR1 KGHSH, CDR2 LQKENI. V was clipped by 3 bases and J by 4 bases; unmatched bases: 4. The CDR3 is 15 residues long. CDR3 sequence: CASSPPGQGYNEQFF. The CDR3 DNA is TGTGCCAGCTCACCTCCGGGACAGGGTTACAATGAGCAGTTCTTC.

The chain uses TRBV9 and TRBJ2-3; 7 bases align to TRBD1. The ends lost 2 bases at V and 3 bases at J; junction bases unmatched: 6. The germline V gene encodes CDR1 SGDLS and CDR2 YYNGEE. CDR3 length equals 15 residues. The DNA for the CDR3 is TGTGCCAGCAGCGTTTGGGGCAGGGGGACAGATACGCAGTATTTT. Encoded protein: CASSVWGRGTDTQYF. The whole variable domain, remainder taken from reference TRBV9 and TRBJ2-3, is DSGVTQTPKHLITATGQRVTLRCSPRSGDLSVYWYQQSLDQGLQFLIQYYNGEERAKGNILERFSAQQFPDLHSELNLSSLELGDSALYFCASSVWGRGTDTQYFGPGTRLTVL.

DNA for the CDR3: TGTGCCTGGAGGGAGACTCCCTACGAGCAGTACTTC. The encoded protein is CAWRETPYEQYF. V and J are TRBV30 and TRBJ2-7, with D unresolved. Deletions cut 3 bases from V and 2 bases from J, with 8 bases between. CDR1 is GTSNPN, CDR2 SVGIG, per germline (reference sequence). CDR3 length: 12 residues.

The chain combines TRBV28 with TRBJ2-5, with 7 positions matching TRBD1. CDR1 and CDR2 from the germline V gene are MDHEN and SYDVKM. V lost 2 bases, J lost 5 bases, and 8 bases stayed unmatched. This CDR3 is 15 amino acids long. The CDR3 protein is CASSLGQGGGETQYF. DNA of the CDR3: TGTGCCAGCAGTTTAGGACAAGGGGGCGGGGAGACCCAGTACTTC.

V usage is TRBV5-3 and J usage is TRBJ2-5; D unclear. TRBV5-3 is an ORF; its function is uncertain. This CDR3 has 14 amino acids. V was clipped by 1 base and J by 4 bases, with 11 bases between them. CDR3 amino acids: CARSLSKVRETQYF. Here the CDR3 DNA reads TGTGCCAGAAGCTTGTCAAAGGTGAGAGAGACCCAGTACTTC.

The genes are TRBV11-2 and TRBJ2-7, with unresolved D. Per germline, CDR1 SGHAT and CDR2 FQNNGV. The germline V and J ends were trimmed by 2 bases and 3 bases, with 5 bases remaining between them. CDR3 length equals 12 residues. CDR3 residues: CASSLIGYEQYF. The CDR3, as DNA: TGTGCCAGCAGCTTAATCGGCTACGAGCAGTACTTC.

The chain combines TRBV5-1 with TRBJ2-5, with TRBD2 identical over 7 bases. This CDR3 spans 14 amino acids. Germline V gene sequence: CDR1 SGHRS, CDR2 YFSETQ. Unmatched junction bases numbered 2, after V lost 0 bases and J lost 3 bases. Written as DNA, the CDR3 is TGCGCCAGCAGCTTGGGGCGGGAGAAAGAGACCCAGTACTTC. This sequence encodes CASSLGREKETQYF.

The J gene is TRBJ2-7, the V gene TRBV6-5; D gene unclear. Germline V gene data show CDR1 as MNHEY and CDR2 as SVGAGI. This CDR3 region has 13 residues. The V end was cut by 7 bases, the J end by 2 bases, with 12 bases between. The CDR3 sequence is CASTLDTTYEQYF. CDR3 nucleotide sequence: TGTGCCAGCACCCTCGACACCACCTACGAGCAGTACTTC.

The J gene is TRBJ1-6, the V gene TRBV7-8, with D perhaps matching TRBD1 (5 bases). Between the trimmed V and J ends, which lost 2 bases and 5 bases, there was a span of 13 bases. CDR3 length: 16 residues. Germline values: CDR1 SGHVS, CDR2 FQNEAQ. CDR3 sequence reads: CASSLSRDPHNSPLHF. The CDR3 coding sequence is TGTGCCAGCAGCTTATCCAGGGACCCCCATAATTCACCCCTCCACTTT.

The rearrangement uses TRBV27 and TRBJ1-2; 7 bases map to TRBD1. Germline V gene data show CDR1 as MNHEY and CDR2 as SMNVEV (reference sequence). The junction had 13 bases not matched to a gene; V was cut back by 4 bases and J by 2 bases. The CDR3 runs 17 residues. Here the CDR3 DNA reads TGTGCCAGCAGTTCCCGTCAATCGGAGACAGGGAACTATGGCTACACCTTC. Translation: CASSSRQSETGNYGYTF.

V is TRBV9 and J is TRBJ1-2; 8 bases fit TRBD1. Germline V gene data show CDR1 as SGDLS and CDR2 as YYNGEE. This CDR3 region has 15 residues. Trimming took 4 bases from V and 4 from J; bases not matched to a gene: 9. The CDR3 coding sequence is TGTGCCAGCAGCTCAGGGGGCTCCTTCAGCTATGGCTACACCTTC. Its translation: CASSSGGSFSYGYTF.

The V call is TRBV4-2, the J call TRBJ1-1; D is possibly TRBD1 (5 bases). Germline V gene data show CDR1 as LGHNA and CDR2 as YNFKEQ. V gave up 6 bases and J gave up 1 base, with 9 bases separating them. The CDR3 sequence is 13 residues long. CDR3: CASRVDRNTEAFF. DNA for the CDR3: TGTGCCAGCAGAGTCGACAGGAACACTGAAGCTTTCTTT.

This clone was seen only a few times. The chain links TRBV2 to TRBJ2-7, with 8 bases identical to TRBD1. CDR3 length equals 15 residues. V shed 8 bases, J shed 3 bases, and the junction held 12 bases outside the gene matches. Germline CDR1 SNHLY, CDR2 FYNNEI. The CDR3 nucleotides are TGTGCCAGCGTATTGCAGGGGGCAACGCGCTACGAGCAGTACTTC. Translated, it gives CASVLQGATRYEQYF.

This clone was detected once. This chain joins TRBV7-3 and TRBJ1-2; no definite D call. The CDR3 has 14 amino acids. V was trimmed by 5 bases and J by 1 base, leaving 11 bases between them. Germline-derived CDR1 and CDR2 are SGHTA and FQGTGA. The CDR3 nucleotides are TGTGCCAGCAGCCCGGAGCAGAGTAACTATGGCTACACCTTC. It is translated as CASSPEQSNYGYTF.

The chain joins TRBV7-9 to TRBJ1-2; D is ambiguous. Deletions cut 8 bases from V and 2 bases from J, with 15 bases between. The CDR3 loop spans 14 amino acids. CDR1 is SEHNR, CDR2 FQNEAQ, per germline (reference sequence). CDR3 amino acids: CASGRGGGNYGYTF. Here the CDR3 DNA reads TGTGCCAGCGGCCGAGGTGGAGGCAACTATGGCTACACCTTC.

The chain is built from TRBV9 and TRBJ2-2; D uncertain. Trimming took 4 bases from V and 3 from J, leaving 16 bases between them. The CDR3 covers 16 residues. Germline V CDR1 and CDR2: SGDLS, YYNGEE. CDR3 DNA sequence: TGTGCCAGCAGCTCCATCTGGACCCCAGACACCGGGGAGCTGTTTTTT. This sequence encodes CASSSIWTPDTGELFF.

The J gene is TRBJ1-5, the V gene TRBV7-8; D remains unclear. This CDR3 has 18 amino acids. CDR1 and CDR2 (germline): SGHVS, FQNEAQ. V gave up 3 bases and J gave up 0 bases, with 18 bases separating them. The CDR3 region has the DNA TGTGCCAGCAGCTTTGGGCGACTTACGGGGAATAGCAATCAGCCCCAGCATTTT. It encodes CASSFGRLTGNSNQPQHF. Based on the CDR3 plus reference TRBV7-8 and TRBJ1-5, the full variable domain is GAGVSQSPRYKVAKRGQDVALRCDPISGHVSLFWYQQALGQGPEFLTYFQNEAQLDKSGLPSDRFFAERPEGSVSTLKIQRTQQEDSAVYLCASSFGRLTGNSNQPQHFGDGTRLSIL.

This chain joins TRBV19 and TRBJ2-4, with 15 positions matching TRBD2. Trimming took 5 bases from V and 0 from J; bases not matched to a gene: 2. The germline gives CDR1 LNHDA, CDR2 SQIVND (reference sequence). CDR3 length: 17 amino acids. In nucleotides, the CDR3 is TGTGCCAGTAGTGGGACTAGCGGGAGGTTAGCCAAAAACATTCAGTACTTC. Amino acid sequence: CASSGTSGRLAKNIQYF.

V and J are TRBV30 and TRBJ2-2, with a possible D match to TRBD1 (5 bases). Germline CDR1 GTSNPN, CDR2 SVGIG (reference sequence). The CDR3 loop spans 14 amino acids. V was shortened by 1 base and J by 4 bases, with 10 bases between the two germline ends. CDR3 nucleotide sequence: TGTGCCTGGAGTGGAATGACAGTCACCGGGGAGCTGTTTTTT. Translated: CAWSGMTVTGELFF.